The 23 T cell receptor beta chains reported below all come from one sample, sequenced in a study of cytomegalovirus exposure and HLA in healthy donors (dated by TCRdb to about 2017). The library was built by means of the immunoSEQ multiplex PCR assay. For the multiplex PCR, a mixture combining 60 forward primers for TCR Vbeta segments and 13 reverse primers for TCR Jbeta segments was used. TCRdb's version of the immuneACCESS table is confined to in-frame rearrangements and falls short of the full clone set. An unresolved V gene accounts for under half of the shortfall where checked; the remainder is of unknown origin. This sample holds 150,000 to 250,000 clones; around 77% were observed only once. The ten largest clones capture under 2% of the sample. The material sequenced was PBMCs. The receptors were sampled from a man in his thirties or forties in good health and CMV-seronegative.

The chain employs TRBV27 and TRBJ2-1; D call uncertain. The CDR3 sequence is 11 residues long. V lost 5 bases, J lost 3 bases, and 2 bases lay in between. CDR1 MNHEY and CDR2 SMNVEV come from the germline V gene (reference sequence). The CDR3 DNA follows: TGTGCCAGCAGTCTCTACAATGAGCAGTTCTTC. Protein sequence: CASSLYNEQFF.

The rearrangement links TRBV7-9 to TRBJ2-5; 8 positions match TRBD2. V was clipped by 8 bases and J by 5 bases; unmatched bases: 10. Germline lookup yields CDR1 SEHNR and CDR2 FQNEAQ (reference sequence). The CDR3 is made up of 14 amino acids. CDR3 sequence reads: CASDPREGRETQYF. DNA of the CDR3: TGTGCCAGCGACCCCCGGGAGGGCCGGGAGACCCAGTACTTC.

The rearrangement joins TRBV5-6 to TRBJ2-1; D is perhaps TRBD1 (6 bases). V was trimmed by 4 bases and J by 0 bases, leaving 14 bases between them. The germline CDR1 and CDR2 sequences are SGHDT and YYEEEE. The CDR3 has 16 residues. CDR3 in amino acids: CASSLVDRLSYNEQFF. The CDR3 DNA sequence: TGTGCCAGCAGCCTGGTGGACAGACTCTCCTACAATGAGCAGTTCTTC.

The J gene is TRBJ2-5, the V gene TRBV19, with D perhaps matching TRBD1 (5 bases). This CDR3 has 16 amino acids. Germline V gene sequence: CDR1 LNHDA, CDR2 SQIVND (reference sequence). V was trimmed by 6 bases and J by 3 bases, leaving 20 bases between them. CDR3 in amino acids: CASRSGYLRAEETQYF. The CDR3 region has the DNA TGTGCCAGTAGATCGGGCTATCTCAGGGCTGAAGAGACCCAGTACTTC.

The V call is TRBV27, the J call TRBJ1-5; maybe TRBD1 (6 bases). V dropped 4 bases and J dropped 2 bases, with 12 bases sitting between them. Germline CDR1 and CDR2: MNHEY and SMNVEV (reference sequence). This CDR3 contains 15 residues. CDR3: CASSSQDSRNQPQHF. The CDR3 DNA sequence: TGTGCCAGCAGTTCCCAGGACAGTCGCAATCAGCCCCAGCATTTT.

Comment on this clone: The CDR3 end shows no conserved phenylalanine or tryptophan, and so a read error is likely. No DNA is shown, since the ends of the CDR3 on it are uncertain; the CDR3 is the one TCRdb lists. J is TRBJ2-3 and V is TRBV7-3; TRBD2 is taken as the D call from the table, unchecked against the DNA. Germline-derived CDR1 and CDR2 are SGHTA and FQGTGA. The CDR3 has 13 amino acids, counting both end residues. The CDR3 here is CASSPGGGLADLA.

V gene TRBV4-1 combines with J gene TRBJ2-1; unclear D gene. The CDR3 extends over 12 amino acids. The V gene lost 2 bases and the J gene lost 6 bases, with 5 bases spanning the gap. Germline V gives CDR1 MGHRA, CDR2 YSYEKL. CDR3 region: CASSQWSNEQFF. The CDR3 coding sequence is TGCGCCAGCAGCCAATGGAGCAATGAGCAGTTCTTC.

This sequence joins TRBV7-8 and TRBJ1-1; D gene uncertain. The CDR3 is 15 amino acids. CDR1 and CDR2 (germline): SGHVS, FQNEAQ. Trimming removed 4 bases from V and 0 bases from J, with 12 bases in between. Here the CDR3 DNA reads TGTGCCAGCAGCTACGGGGTCGTGATGAACACTGAAGCTTTCTTT. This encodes CASSYGVVMNTEAFF.

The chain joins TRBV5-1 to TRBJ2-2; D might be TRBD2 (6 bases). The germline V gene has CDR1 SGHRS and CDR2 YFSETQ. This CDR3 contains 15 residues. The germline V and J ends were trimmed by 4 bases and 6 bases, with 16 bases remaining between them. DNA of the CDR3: TGCGCCAGCAGCCAGACTAGTATATTCCCCGGGGAGCTGTTTTTT. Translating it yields CASSQTSIFPGELFF.

The CDR3 bases are TGTGCTAGTGGTTTGGTATTAGGGGACACGGGACACATCTACGAGCAGTACTTC. Translated: CASGLVLGDTGHIYEQYF. The gene calls are TRBV12-5 and TRBJ2-7, with a tentative D call TRBD1 (6 bases). Germline values: CDR1 LGHNT, CDR2 FRNRAP. Between the trimmed V and J ends, which lost 0 bases and 3 bases, there was a span of 21 bases. The CDR3 loop spans 18 amino acids.

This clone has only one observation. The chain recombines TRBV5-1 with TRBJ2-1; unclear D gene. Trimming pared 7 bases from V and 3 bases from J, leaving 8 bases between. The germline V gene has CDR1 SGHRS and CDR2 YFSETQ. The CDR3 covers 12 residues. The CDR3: CASARSYNEQFF. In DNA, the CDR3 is TGCGCCAGCGCGCGGAGCTACAATGAGCAGTTCTTC. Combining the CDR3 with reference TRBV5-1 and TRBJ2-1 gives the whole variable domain KAGVTQTPRYLIKTRGQQVTLSCSPISGHRSVSWYQQTPGQGLQFLFEYFSETQRNKGNFPGRFSGRQFSNSRSEMNVSTLELGDSALYLCASARSYNEQFFGPGTRLTVL.

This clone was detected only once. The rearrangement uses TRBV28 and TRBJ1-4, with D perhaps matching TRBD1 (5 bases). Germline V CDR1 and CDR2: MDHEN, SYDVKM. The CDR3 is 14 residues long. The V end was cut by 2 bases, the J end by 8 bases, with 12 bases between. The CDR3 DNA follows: TGTGCCAGCAGTTTAATCGGGGGTCGCGAAAAACTGTTTTTT. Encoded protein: CASSLIGGREKLFF.

The CDR3 nucleotides are TGTGCCAGCAGCCCCGACGGCGGCTATCAGCCCCAGCATTTT. The encoded protein is CASSPDGGYQPQHF. V is TRBV7-6 and J is TRBJ1-5; D gene uncertain. The CDR3 sequence is 14 residues long. V was pared by 5 bases and J by 5 bases, with 13 bases between. Germline V CDR1 and CDR2: SGHVS, FNYEAQ.

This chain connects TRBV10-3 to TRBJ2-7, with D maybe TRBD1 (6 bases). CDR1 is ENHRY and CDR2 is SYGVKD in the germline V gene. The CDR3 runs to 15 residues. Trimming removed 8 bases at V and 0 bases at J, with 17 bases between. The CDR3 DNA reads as TGTGCCATCGGGGGACAATACTCGAGCTCCTACGAGCAGTACTTC. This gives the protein CAIGGQYSSSYEQYF.

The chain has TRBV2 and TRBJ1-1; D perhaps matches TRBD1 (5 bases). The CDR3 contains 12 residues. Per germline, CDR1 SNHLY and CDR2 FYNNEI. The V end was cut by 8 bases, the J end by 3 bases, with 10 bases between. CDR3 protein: CASLKGYTEAFF. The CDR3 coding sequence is TGTGCCAGCTTGAAGGGGTACACTGAAGCTTTCTTT.

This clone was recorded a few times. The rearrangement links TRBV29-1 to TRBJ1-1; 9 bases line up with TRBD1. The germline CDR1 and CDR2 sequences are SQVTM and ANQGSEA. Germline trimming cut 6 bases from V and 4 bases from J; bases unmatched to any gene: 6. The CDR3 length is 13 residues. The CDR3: CSVQQGAVTEAFF. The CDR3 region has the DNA TGCAGCGTCCAACAGGGGGCGGTCACTGAAGCTTTCTTT. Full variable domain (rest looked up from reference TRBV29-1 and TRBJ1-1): SAVISQKPSRDICQRGTSLTIQCQVDSQVTMMFWYRQQPGQSLTLIATANQGSEATYESGFVIDKFPISRPNLTFSTLTVSNMSPEDSSIYLCSVQQGAVTEAFFGQGTRLTVV.

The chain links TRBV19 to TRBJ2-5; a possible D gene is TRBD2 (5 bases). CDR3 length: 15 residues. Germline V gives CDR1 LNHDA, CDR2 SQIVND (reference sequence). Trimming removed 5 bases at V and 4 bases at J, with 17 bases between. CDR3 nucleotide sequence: TGTGCCAGTAGTCGACTACCAGGACTCATAGAGACCCAGTACTTC. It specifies CASSRLPGLIETQYF.

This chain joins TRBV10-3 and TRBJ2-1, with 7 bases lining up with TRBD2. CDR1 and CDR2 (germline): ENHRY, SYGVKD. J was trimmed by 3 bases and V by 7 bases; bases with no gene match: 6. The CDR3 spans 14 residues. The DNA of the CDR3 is TGTGCCATCAAATCAGGGACTAACTACAATGAGCAGTTCTTC. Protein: CAIKSGTNYNEQFF.

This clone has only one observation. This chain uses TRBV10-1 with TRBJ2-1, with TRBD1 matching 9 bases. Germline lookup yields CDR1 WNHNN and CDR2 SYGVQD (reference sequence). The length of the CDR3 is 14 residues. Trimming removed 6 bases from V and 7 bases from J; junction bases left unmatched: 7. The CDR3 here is CASRPGQGVNEQFF. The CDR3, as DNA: TGCGCCAGCAGACCGGGACAGGGAGTTAATGAGCAGTTCTTC.

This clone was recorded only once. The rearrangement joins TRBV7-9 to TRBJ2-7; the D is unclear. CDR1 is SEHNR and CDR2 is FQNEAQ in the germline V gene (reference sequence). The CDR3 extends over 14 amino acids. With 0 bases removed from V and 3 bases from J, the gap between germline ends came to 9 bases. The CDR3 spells CASSLAGNSYEQYF. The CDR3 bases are TGTGCCAGCAGCTTAGCAGGAAACAGCTACGAGCAGTACTTC.

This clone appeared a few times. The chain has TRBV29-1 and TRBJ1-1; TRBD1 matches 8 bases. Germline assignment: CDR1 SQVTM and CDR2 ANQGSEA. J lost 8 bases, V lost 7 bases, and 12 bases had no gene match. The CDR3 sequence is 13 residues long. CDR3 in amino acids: CSAHKQGATEAFF. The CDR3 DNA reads TGCAGCGCACACAAGCAGGGGGCCACAGAAGCTTTCTTT.

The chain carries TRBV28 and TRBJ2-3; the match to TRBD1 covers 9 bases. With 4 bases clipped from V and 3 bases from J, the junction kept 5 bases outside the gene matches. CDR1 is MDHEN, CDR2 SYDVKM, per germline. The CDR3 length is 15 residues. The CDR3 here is CASSSNRGQTDTQYF. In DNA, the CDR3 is TGTGCCAGCAGTTCCAACAGGGGGCAGACAGATACGCAGTATTTT.

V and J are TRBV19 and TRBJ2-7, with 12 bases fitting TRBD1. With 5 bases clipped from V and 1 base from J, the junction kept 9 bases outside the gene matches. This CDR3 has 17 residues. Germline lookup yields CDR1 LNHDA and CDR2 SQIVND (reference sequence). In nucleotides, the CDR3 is TGTGCCAGTAGTCTACAGGGACAGGGGGCGGGTTCCTACGAGCAGTACTTC. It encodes CASSLQGQGAGSYEQYF.